This TCR beta chain was found in a study of CD8+ T cells in alopecia areata. V dropped 5 bases and J dropped 3; count of bases not matched to a gene: 1. CDR1 is MDHEN and CDR2 is SYDVKM in the germline V gene. The CDR3 loop spans 12 amino acids. It was cDNA, reverse transcribed from extracted RNA, that served as the sequencing template. Clones were read by immunoSEQ multiplex PCR, and TCRdb kept only the in-frame ones, dropping some. The repertoire holds about 140,000 clones, with around 49% as singletons. This clone has a handful of counts. The antigen is unknown. Study-wide points: For lesional scalp, especially alopecia totalis/universalis, clonality was higher than in normal scalp.

The clonotype originates from a human donor with alopecia areata. The specimen comprised CD4+ T cells sorted from blood, sampled at week 0. The chain uses TRBV28 and TRBJ2-7, with 7 positions matching TRBD1. DNA for the CDR3: TGTGCCAGCAGTCGACAGGGCTACGAGCAGTACTTC. This codes for CASSRQGYEQYF.